This T cell receptor (beta chain) appears in the sequencing data of a study of regulatory T cells in long-lasting Graves disease. Study background: Patients with persistent Graves' disease had over 5 years of antithyroid drugs and persistent TSH receptor antibodies.

Trimming removed 4 bases at V and 4 bases at J, with 14 bases between. CDR1 and CDR2 (germline): LGHDT, YNNKEL (reference sequence). CDR3 size: 14 residues. Combining iRepertoire HTBI primers with Arm-PCR of CDR3 regions, the authors built TCR beta libraries. Original data processing: The samples yielded roughly 60 TRBV and more than twelve TRBJ segments. TCRdb itself ran the multiplex PCR reads through MiXCR, one entry per CDR3 protein. TCRdb, not the original authors, processed these V and J calls. The repertoire holds hundreds of thousands of distinct CDR3 sequences, 20% to 25% seen once, with 14% in the top ten. Study conclusions and caveats: Preferential use of TRBV28, TRBJ1-2 and TRBJ2-5 was seen in persistent disease. The TCR repertoire of persistent Graves' patients was less diverse than that of newly diagnosed ones.

Time point meaning: persistent/refractory GD, antithyroid drugs over 5 years with positive TRAb. RNA extracted from PBMCs served as the sequencing template. There are a few counts of this clonotype. As yet, its antigen is unknown. The sequencing used peripheral blood mononuclear cells (PBMCs), collected when the disease was refractory, from a patient treated with antithyroid drugs. This sequence was found in a female donor with Graves disease. The chain links TRBV3-1 to TRBJ2-7; possibly TRBD1 or TRBD2 for D (5 bases each). The CDR3 reads CASSPPGTLYEQYF. As DNA, the CDR3 is TGTGCCAGCAGCCCACCCGGGACCCTATACGAGCAGTACTTC.